This record concerns one TCR beta chain sequence. The antigen is not known. Using immunoSEQ multiplex PCR, the repertoire was profiled, and TCRdb retains in-frame clones only, with some absent. The repertoire holds about 86,000 clones, with 88% as singletons. The CDR3 consists of 15 residues. The germline CDR1 and CDR2 sequences are GTSNPN and SVGIG (reference sequence). V lost 1 base and J lost 4; bases outside the gene matches: 6. This sample is part of a study of T cell responses to AZD1222 COVID-19 vaccine. Overall study findings and caveats: Repertoire sampling occurred only after the peak T cell response.

Some second doses came at about 4 weeks and others at about 12 weeks; these were pooled. This material consisted of peripheral blood, taken 28 days after the second AZD1222 dose. This TCR was recovered from an adult who received the AZD1222 COVID-19 vaccine. The chain is built from TRBV30 and TRBJ2-1; 8 bases match TRBD2. CDR3 nucleotide sequence: TGTGCCTGGAGTGGAGACGGCGGGAGGTACAATGAGCAGTTCTTC. Its translation is CAWSGDGGRYNEQFF.